This passage covers 2 T cell receptor beta chains from one sample sequenced in a study of shared clonotypes between healthy human individuals. Repertoires were generated with immunoSEQ multiplex PCR, while TCRdb's copy carries only in-frame clones and drops some. Among about 1.1 million clones, more than 75% were seen once, and the ten largest hold approximately 0.56%. The material sequenced was memory CD4+ T cells from PBMCs. The subset was: CD45RA-negative fraction. The receptors originated from a man aged 18 to 29 in good health. Some clones in this sample may be carry-over from other donors' samples.

The chain has TRBV9 and TRBJ2-1, with TRBD2 matching over 9 bases. The length of the CDR3 is 14 residues. The ends lost 4 bases at V and 8 bases at J; junction bases unmatched: 7. CDR1 SGDLS and CDR2 YYNGEE come from the germline V gene. DNA for the CDR3: TGTGCCAGCAGCTTCGGGACTAGCTTGGATGAGCAGTTCTTC. It yields the protein CASSFGTSLDEQFF. The complete variable domain, with remaining parts taken from reference TRBV9 and TRBJ2-1, reads DSGVTQTPKHLITATGQRVTLRCSPRSGDLSVYWYQQSLDQGLQFLIQYYNGEERAKGNILERFSAQQFPDLHSELNLSSLELGDSALYFCASSFGTSLDEQFFGPGTRLTVL.

This chain joins TRBV7-9 and TRBJ2-1; 8 bases match TRBD2. CDR1 is SEHNR, CDR2 FQNEAQ, per germline (reference sequence). The junction had 11 bases not matched to a gene; V was cut back by 5 bases and J by 8 bases. This CDR3 contains 15 residues. The chain's CDR3 is CASSHYSGKGDEQFF. CDR3 DNA: TGTGCCAGCAGCCACTATAGCGGGAAAGGAGATGAGCAGTTCTTC.